This T cell receptor beta chain was captured in a study of T cells expressing NK-cell markers. Study-level information: HCMV seropositivity marked seven of the eight sequenced donors; one was seronegative. Whole-study findings and limits: The CD3+CD56-NKG2C+ fraction was also led by these clonotypes in a handful of donors. The contribution of dominant NKG2C+ clonotypes to CD8+ T cells in five to seven donors was about 1.0-8%.

On this clonotype itself: The antigen remains undetermined.

Template switching by 5'RACE with UMIs generated the TCR beta cDNA. TCRdb re-called the 5' RACE reads and gives one entry per CDR3 protein, without DNA. The sample includes about 260,000 distinct CDR3 sequences. The sequencing sample was made of blood T cells: a sorted CD56 or NKG2C T cell subset, CD4+ or CD8+ T cells, or bulk PBMC T cells (not recorded which). The sequence came from a man between 18 and 29 years old in good health.

CDR3 residues: CASSQDGGGSNYEQYF. V and J are TRBV4-2 and TRBJ2-7; TCRdb gives TRBD2 as the D gene, but with no DNA this cannot be confirmed. Germline V gives CDR1 LGHNA, CDR2 YNFKEQ. This CDR3 comprises 16 residues.